Below, 30 T cell receptor beta chains from the same sample are listed, as sequenced in a study of cytomegalovirus exposure and HLA in healthy donors. 60 Vbeta and 13 Jbeta primers were used in PCR. Libraries were prepared by immunoSEQ multiplex PCR; TCRdb keeps only in-frame clonotypes and omits some of them. The data show approximately 110,000 clones, and the top ten clones hold more than 1%. The sequenced material came from PBMCs. These receptors all come from a young man in good health and CMV-seronegative.

The gene calls are TRBV25-1 and TRBJ2-4; possibly TRBD2 for D (5 bases). Germline loops: CDR1 MGHDK, CDR2 SYGVNS. The germline V and J ends were trimmed by 1 base and 5 bases, with 9 bases remaining between them. This CDR3 region has 14 residues. CDR3 in amino acids: CASSEWEPENIQYF. The DNA for the CDR3 is TGTGCCAGCAGTGAATGGGAGCCAGAAAACATTCAGTACTTC.

V is TRBV5-6 and J is TRBJ2-4; 10 bases are a match to TRBD1. The CDR3 is 15 residues long. V lost 3 bases and J lost 7; bases outside the gene matches: 7. The V gene's germline CDR1 is SGHDT and CDR2 YYEEEE. The CDR3 is CASSSAGTGANIQYF. DNA for the CDR3: TGTGCCAGCAGCTCAGCCGGGACAGGGGCCAACATTCAGTACTTC.

The chain recombines TRBV5-1 with TRBJ2-3, with D perhaps matching TRBD1 (6 bases). In germline, CDR1 is SGHRS, CDR2 YFSETQ. Trimming took off 1 base at V and 6 bases at J, with 15 bases between the two ends. This CDR3 contains 15 residues. The CDR3 region is CASSLLGTQGDTQYF. The CDR3 coding sequence is TGCGCCAGCAGCTTGCTAGGGACCCAGGGGGATACGCAGTATTTT. The full variable domain, in which reference TRBV5-1 and TRBJ2-3 provide the parts outside the CDR3, is KAGVTQTPRYLIKTRGQQVTLSCSPISGHRSVSWYQQTPGQGLQFLFEYFSETQRNKGNFPGRFSGRQFSNSRSEMNVSTLELGDSALYLCASSLLGTQGDTQYFGPGTRLTVL.

The chain joins TRBV5-1 to TRBJ1-4, with 9 nucleotides matching TRBD1. V lost 0 bases, J lost 10 bases, and 10 bases stayed unmatched. CDR3 length equals 16 residues. Per germline, CDR1 SGHRS and CDR2 YFSETQ. In DNA form, the CDR3 reads TGCGCCAGCAGCTTGGGCCAACAGGGGGCCGTGGGAAAACTGTTTTTT. This gives the protein CASSLGQQGAVGKLFF.

J is TRBJ1-5 and V is TRBV12-2; no DNA check was done on the table's D call, TRBD1. TRBV12-2 is a pseudogene segment. The CDR3 consists of 15 residues. The CDR3 coding sequence is TGTGCAAGTCGCTTACACAGGGCGCTCAATCAGCCCCAGCATTTT. It translates to CASRLHRALNQPQHF.

The chain employs TRBV7-8 and TRBJ1-6, with 7 positions matching TRBD1. V lost 4 bases and J lost 10; bases outside the gene matches: 10. Germline CDR1 and CDR2: SGHVS and FQNEAQ. The CDR3 totals 15 residues. The CDR3 DNA sequence: TGTGCCAGCAGCTACCGGACAGGACATGAATCACCCCTCCACTTT. It codes for CASSYRTGHESPLHF.

The CDR3: CASSYGQGWETQYF. CDR3 in DNA: TGTGCCAGCAGTTATGGACAGGGGTGGGAGACCCAGTACTTC. The chain joins TRBV6-1 to TRBJ2-5; 9 bases fit TRBD1. The trim removed 5 bases at V and 5 bases at J, leaving 6 bases unmatched. Germline CDR1 reads MNHNS; CDR2 reads SASEGT. The CDR3 length is 14 residues.

The rearrangement uses TRBV9 and TRBJ2-7, with 8 bases lining up with TRBD2. V lost 3 bases to trimming and J lost 6 bases; unmatched junction nucleotides: 8. From germline, CDR1 is SGDLS and CDR2 YYNGEE. This CDR3 comprises 14 residues. The CDR3, as DNA: TGTGCCAGCAGCGCCAGCGGGAGAGGGAGCGAGCAGTACTTC. Translating gives CASSASGRGSEQYF. Complete variable domain (other parts from reference TRBV9 and TRBJ2-7): DSGVTQTPKHLITATGQRVTLRCSPRSGDLSVYWYQQSLDQGLQFLIQYYNGEERAKGNILERFSAQQFPDLHSELNLSSLELGDSALYFCASSASGRGSEQYFGPGTRLTVT.

The gene calls are TRBV19 and TRBJ2-3; tentative D call: TRBD2 (5 bases). V was cut by 10 bases and J by 6 bases, with 20 bases left in between. Germline CDR1 is LNHDA and CDR2 is SQIVND (reference sequence). This CDR3 spans 14 amino acids. In DNA form, the CDR3 reads TGTGCCACAACGGACTGGCGGGTCGGGGATACGCAGTATTTT. Translated, it gives CATTDWRVGDTQYF.

CDR3 region: CASSLGLAGGNYEQYF. CDR3 nucleotide sequence: TGCGCCAGCAGCTTGGGGCTAGCGGGAGGGAACTACGAGCAGTACTTC. V is TRBV5-1 and J is TRBJ2-7; 12 bases agree with TRBD2. V trimming: 0 bases; J trimming: 3 bases; junction bases outside the gene matches: 4. Germline V gives CDR1 SGHRS, CDR2 YFSETQ. The CDR3 runs to 16 residues.

The J gene is TRBJ2-7, the V gene TRBV6-1; no clear D gene. Germline assignment: CDR1 MNHNS and CDR2 SASEGT. This CDR3 region has 13 residues. V lost 1 base, J lost 6 bases, and 10 bases lay in between. The CDR3 region has the DNA TGTGCCAGCAGTGAAGTGTCTAACCGCGAGCAGTACTTC. This translates into CASSEVSNREQYF.

The chain links TRBV2 to TRBJ2-5; D is ambiguous. The CDR3 has 12 residues. V lost 2 bases and J lost 3, with 4 bases in between. Germline lookup yields CDR1 SNHLY and CDR2 FYNNEI. The CDR3 nucleotides read TGTGCCAGCAGTGAACGGGAAGAGACCCAGTACTTC. It encodes CASSEREETQYF.

The V call is TRBV11-2, the J call TRBJ2-1, with 8 bases lining up with TRBD2. This CDR3 comprises 15 residues. In germline, CDR1 is SGHAT, CDR2 FQNNGV. Trimming at V came to 4 bases and at J to 4 bases, leaving 6 bases not matched to a gene. The CDR3 loop reads CASSSRAGGYNEQFF. The CDR3 region has the DNA TGTGCCAGCAGCTCAAGGGCGGGAGGATACAATGAGCAGTTCTTC.

V and J are TRBV29-1 and TRBJ1-1; D gene ambiguous. The V gene's germline CDR1 is SQVTM and CDR2 ANQGSEA. V gave up 5 bases and J gave up 1 base, with 8 bases separating them. The CDR3 has 12 amino acids. The CDR3 here is CSVRRKNTEAFF. The CDR3 nucleotides are TGCAGCGTTCGGCGGAAGAACACTGAAGCTTTCTTT. The full variable domain, in which reference TRBV29-1 and TRBJ1-1 provide the parts outside the CDR3, is SAVISQKPSRDICQRGTSLTIQCQVDSQVTMMFWYRQQPGQSLTLIATANQGSEATYESGFVIDKFPISRPNLTFSTLTVSNMSPEDSSIYLCSVRRKNTEAFFGQGTRLTVV.

The chain is built from TRBV7-9 and TRBJ2-1; D ambiguous. The CDR3 covers 11 residues. Germline V gives CDR1 SEHNR, CDR2 FQNEAQ (reference sequence). V was shortened by 8 bases and J by 5 bases, with 7 bases between the two germline ends. In nucleotides, the CDR3 is TGTGCCAGCGCGCGTGACAATGAGCAGTTCTTC. Translating it yields CASARDNEQFF.

The chain carries TRBV28 and TRBJ1-5; D possibly corresponds to TRBD1 (5 bases). Germline CDR1 and CDR2: MDHEN and SYDVKM. The CDR3 totals 17 residues. Trimming removed 7 bases from V and 6 bases from J, with 25 bases in between. Here the CDR3 reads CASISTWWGRLGQPQHF. CDR3 DNA: TGTGCCAGCATATCCACGTGGTGGGGGAGGCTGGGTCAGCCCCAGCATTTT. Filled out from reference TRBV28 and TRBJ1-5, the complete variable domain reads DVKVTQSSRYLVKRTGEKVFLECVQDMDHENMFWYRQDPGLGLRLIYFSYDVKMKEKGDIPEGYSVSREKKERFSLILESASTNQTSMYLCASISTWWGRLGQPQHFGDGTRLSIL.

CDR3 sequence (DNA): TGTGCCAGTAGTCCTTTTGGAGAACCGAACACTGAAGCTTTCTTT. Amino acid sequence: CASSPFGEPNTEAFF. This sequence joins TRBV19 and TRBJ1-1; D not certain. The germline V and J ends were trimmed by 5 bases and 1 base, with 14 bases remaining between them. Looked up from germline, CDR1 is LNHDA and CDR2 is SQIVND (reference sequence). The CDR3 extends over 15 amino acids.

This chain uses TRBV25-1 with TRBJ2-7, with D hard to call. Germline CDR1 reads MGHDK; CDR2 reads SYGVNS. This CDR3 has 14 residues. The ends were cut back, 4 bases at V and 0 bases at J, with 10 bases in the middle. CDR3 bases: TGTGCCAGCAGTGGCACTTCACGCTCCTACGAGCAGTACTTC. Translated: CASSGTSRSYEQYF.

This chain connects TRBV5-1 to TRBJ2-1, with 10 bases aligning to TRBD2. The V gene end was trimmed by 2 bases and the J gene end by 2 bases; junction bases not matched to a gene: 1. There are 15 residues in the CDR3. CDR1 SGHRS and CDR2 YFSETQ come from the germline V gene. The CDR3 loop is CASSFGTSAYNEQFF. The CDR3 region has the DNA TGCGCCAGCAGCTTCGGGACTAGCGCCTACAATGAGCAGTTCTTC.

The V gene is TRBV11-2, the J gene TRBJ2-1, with D tentatively TRBD1 (5 bases). Germline CDR1 and CDR2: SGHAT and FQNNGV. The length of the CDR3 is 16 residues. Trimming pared 3 bases from V and 2 bases from J, leaving 14 bases between. The CDR3 protein is CASSFAGFRAYNEQFF. In DNA form, the CDR3 reads TGTGCCAGCAGCTTCGCAGGGTTCAGGGCCTACAATGAGCAGTTCTTC.

This chain joins TRBV5-1 and TRBJ2-7, with D uncertain. The germline CDR1 and CDR2 sequences are SGHRS and YFSETQ. This CDR3 has 15 amino acids. V was pared by 4 bases and J by 2 bases, with 16 bases between. The CDR3 sequence: CASSRGGVDTYEQYF. Written as DNA, the CDR3 is TGCGCCAGCAGCCGTGGTGGTGTAGACACCTACGAGCAGTACTTC.

This rearrangement joins TRBV9 to TRBJ1-4; D not certain. The CDR3 spans 16 residues. Trimming removed 4 bases at V and 6 bases at J, with 19 bases between. From germline, CDR1 is SGDLS and CDR2 YYNGEE. The CDR3 protein is CASSPRISGRDEKLFF. CDR3 sequence (DNA): TGTGCCAGCAGCCCGAGGATTAGTGGGCGGGATGAAAAACTGTTTTTT.

The rearrangement links TRBV5-1 to TRBJ2-3, with 7 positions matching TRBD2. The trim removed 0 bases at V and 5 bases at J, leaving 6 bases unmatched. The CDR3 length is 15 residues. The germline gives CDR1 SGHRS, CDR2 YFSETQ. The CDR3: CASSLGLLAEDTQYF. The CDR3 bases are TGCGCCAGCAGCTTGGGCCTGCTAGCGGAAGATACGCAGTATTTT.

This sequence joins TRBV29-1 and TRBJ1-5; D not certain. V gave up 5 bases and J gave up 4 bases, with 9 bases separating them. Per the germline V gene, CDR1 is SQVTM and CDR2 is ANQGSEA. This CDR3 is built from 12 residues. DNA of the CDR3: TGCAGCGTTCTCCTATTAAATCAGCCCCAGCATTTT. It codes for CSVLLLNQPQHF.

The V gene is TRBV27, the J gene TRBJ2-5; D gene unclear. CDR1 MNHEY and CDR2 SMNVEV come from the germline V gene (reference sequence). The germline V and J ends were trimmed by 2 bases and 2 bases, with 6 bases remaining between them. CDR3 size: 13 residues. DNA of the CDR3: TGTGCCAGCAGTTTAGGCAGACAAGAGACCCAGTACTTC. Its translation is CASSLGRQETQYF.

J is TRBJ1-5 and V is TRBV5-6; no firm D call. The CDR3 has 15 residues. CDR1 is SGHDT, CDR2 YYEEEE, per germline. V shed 4 bases and J shed 6 bases, with 17 bases lying between them. DNA of the CDR3: TGTGCCAGCAGCCTCGGGGTTGCAGGTGGTCAGCCCCAGCATTTT. Its protein product is CASSLGVAGGQPQHF.

The chain joins TRBV5-1 to TRBJ1-2, with 7 positions matching TRBD1. The V gene end was trimmed by 4 bases and the J gene end by 1 base; junction bases not matched to a gene: 7. This CDR3 spans 15 amino acids. CDR1 is SGHRS, CDR2 YFSETQ, per germline. CDR3 residues: CASSTGATINYGYTF. CDR3 coding DNA: TGCGCCAGCAGCACAGGGGCTACGATTAACTATGGCTACACCTTC.

CDR3 DNA sequence: TGTGCCAGCAGCCAAGATTTTCGGCAGGACACAGATACGCAGTATTTT. Encoded protein: CASSQDFRQDTDTQYF. The rearrangement links TRBV4-2 to TRBJ2-3; D unclear. V gave up 0 bases and J gave up 2 bases, with 12 bases separating them. This CDR3 has 16 residues. Per germline, CDR1 LGHNA and CDR2 YNFKEQ.

This chain uses TRBV6-1 with TRBJ2-4, with D possibly being TRBD1 (5 bases). The germline V gene has CDR1 MNHNS and CDR2 SASEGT. Trimming left V 4 bases short and J 0 bases short, with 22 bases between. The CDR3 contains 19 residues. CDR3 region: CASSAFTIDSAIAKNIQYF. CDR3 DNA sequence: TGTGCCAGCAGTGCCTTTACCATCGACAGTGCCATAGCCAAAAACATTCAGTACTTC.

This chain connects TRBV27 to TRBJ1-5, with 7 bases lining up with TRBD1. V lost 4 bases and J lost 4; bases outside the gene matches: 4. Germline values: CDR1 MNHEY, CDR2 SMNVEV (reference sequence). The CDR3 loop spans 14 amino acids. CDR3 residues: CASSSARGNQPQHF. The CDR3 nucleotides are TGTGCCAGCAGTTCGGCCAGGGGGAATCAGCCCCAGCATTTT.